Here is one T cell receptor (beta chain) with its context. It was patients with CD8+CD57+ cell expansion by flow cytometry who were chosen for sequencing. The patients, all of them, had severe acquired aplastic anemia. The record originates from a study of CD8+CD57+ T cells in acquired aplastic anemia. Study as a whole: The sorted CD4+ and CD8+ cells yielded an average around 3.2 ug of DNA.

TCR beta VDJ and CDR3 were profiled, and genomic DNA was the template. Each CDR3 protein gets one entry after TCRdb re-called the reads with MiXCR. Among about 160,000 distinct CDR3 sequences listed, about 70% were seen once. Sequencing used sorted CD4+, CD8+, or CD8+CD57+ T cells (not recorded which) from PBMCs. The TCR sequence derives from a human donor with aplastic anemia.

The CDR3 nucleotides are TGTGCCAGTAGTATAGTTGCATCCTACAATGAGCAGTTCTTC. Protein: CASSIVASYNEQFF. V gene TRBV19 combines with J gene TRBJ2-1; D not certain. V was pared by 1 base and J by 1 base, with 5 bases between. This CDR3 contains 14 residues. Germline CDR1 reads LNHDA; CDR2 reads SQIVND (reference sequence).